The 5 T cell receptor beta chains below all came from one sample that was sequenced in a study of blood T cells in healthy people across ages. Through a sample-barcoded 5' primer and a J-beta primer mix, a second PCR was run for about 6 to 11 cycles. TCRdb called the 5' RACE reads again in MiXCR, with one record for every CDR3 protein. The repertoire consists of 630,000 or so distinct CDR3 sequences, with roughly 30% occurring once and the leading ten covering roughly 14%. Sequenced: blood. All receptors come from a woman aged 80 or older in good health.

In regard to this clonotype: This could be a read error, since a much larger clone is one nucleotide away. This chain links TRBV20-1 with TRBJ1-5; D might be TRBD1 (5 bases). CDR1 and CDR2 from the germline V gene are DFQATT and SNEGSKA (reference sequence). This CDR3 region has 15 residues. The CDR3 loop is CSARVGTGINHPQHF. The CDR3 coding sequence is TGCAGTGCTAGAGTTGGGACGGGGATTAATCACCCCCAGCATTTT.

The chain couples TRBV20-1 to TRBJ2-1; 9 bases align to TRBD2. Germline V lookup: CDR1 DFQATT, CDR2 SNEGSKA (reference sequence). V lost 1 base and J lost 6; bases outside the gene matches: 7. This CDR3 comprises 15 residues. This CDR3 reads CSARGLSGRINEQFF. The CDR3 DNA reads TGCAGTGCTAGAGGTCTCAGCGGGAGGATCAATGAGCAGTTCTTC.

This clonotype was recorded at least ten times. V gene TRBV7-9 combines with J gene TRBJ1-2, with a tentative D call TRBD1 (5 bases). Trimming removed 5 bases from V and 3 bases from J, with 16 bases in between. Looked up from germline, CDR1 is SEHNR and CDR2 is FQNEAQ (reference sequence). This CDR3 is 15 amino acids long. For the CDR3, the DNA is TGTGCCAGCAGCGGGGGTGGGCGGCCCGACTATGGCTACACCTTC. As protein: CASSGGGRPDYGYTF. Based on the CDR3 plus reference TRBV7-9 and TRBJ1-2, the full variable domain is DTGVSQNPRHKITKRGQNVTFRCDPISEHNRLYWYRQTLGQGPEFLTYFQNEAQLEKSRLLSDRFSAERPKGSFSTLEIQRTEQGDSAMYLCASSGGGRPDYGYTFGSGTRLTVV.

This clonotype appeared many times. V and J are TRBV10-2 and TRBJ2-1; D is unclear. Germline assignment: CDR1 WSHSY and CDR2 SAAADI. Trimming removed 6 bases at V and 0 bases at J, with 12 bases between. The CDR3 spans 15 residues. This CDR3 is CASRPGLSSYNEQFF. In nucleotides, the CDR3 is TGCGCCAGCAGGCCCGGTCTGAGCTCCTACAATGAGCAGTTCTTC.

Many counts were recorded for this clonotype. V usage is TRBV20-1 and J usage is TRBJ1-5, with 7 nucleotides matching TRBD1. The CDR3 has 13 residues. V shed 5 bases and J 4 bases; nucleotides not matched to a gene: 5. The V gene's germline CDR1 is DFQATT and CDR2 SNEGSKA (reference sequence). The CDR3 loop reads CSASRDSNQPQHF. CDR3 bases: TGCAGTGCTTCCCGGGACAGTAATCAGCCCCAGCATTTT.